The table lists the clone carrying this T cell receptor beta chain with a count of one. The sample originates from a study of cytomegalovirus exposure and HLA in healthy donors. CDR1 SGHDT and CDR2 YYEEEE come from the germline V gene. The CDR3 totals 15 residues. The V gene lost 4 bases and the J gene lost 6 bases, with 19 bases spanning the gap. PCR involved 60 Vbeta and 13 Jbeta primers. Libraries were prepared by immunoSEQ multiplex PCR; TCRdb keeps only in-frame clonotypes and omits some of them. Of roughly 200,000 clones in the sample, 70% to 90% were seen once. This chain uses TRBV5-6 with TRBJ1-2; possibly TRBD1 for D (5 bases). This TCR was recovered from a man aged 30 to 39 in good health and CMV-seronegative. The specimen was PBMCs. CDR3 nucleotide sequence: TGTGCCAGCAGCCCGGTAGGGGAACTTACACATGGCTACACCTTC. This codes for CASSPVGELTHGYTF.